This TCR beta chain was captured by sequencing in a study of metastatic and nonmetastatic thyroid tumors. Study details: Across peripheral blood and tumor or nodule tissue samples taken from malignant and benign thyroid patients, the repertoires were compared with one another.

Ahead of thyroid surgery, no patient had received treatment of any kind. This clone was recorded at least ten times. MiXCR was used by TCRdb to re-call the PCR reads. This table holds roughly 30,000 clones, around 15% found once. The CDR3 loop spans 15 amino acids. Germline assignment: CDR1 DFQATT and CDR2 SNEGSKA (reference sequence). Trimming pared 3 bases from V and 1 base from J, leaving 16 bases between. The chain combines TRBV20-1 with TRBJ2-7, with a weak D call TRBD2 (6 bases). Sample: blood. The TCR sequence derives from a female donor with papillary thyroid cancer or a benign thyroid nodule (not recorded which). Some clones in this sample may be carry-over from other donors' samples. CDR3 DNA sequence: TGCAGTGCTAGTTCCGGCCCCGGGGGATCCTACGAGCAGTACTTC. Translation: CSASSGPGGSYEQYF.